Following are 12 T cell receptor beta chains from one sample sequenced in a study of TIL therapy for anti-PD-1-resistant metastatic lung cancer. Time point reported: pre-treatment sample, taken before nivolumab and TIL therapy. Tumor tissue came from excised metastases, mostly pleural nodules or supraclavicular lymph nodes. The immunoSEQ assay was v3. Profiled with immunoSEQ multiplex PCR; TCRdb holds only in-frame clones, not every one. The sample lists some 14,000 clones, less than 75% occurring once. The sequences come from tumor tissue, collected at baseline. The receptor set was obtained from a woman between 25 and 80 years old with non-small cell lung cancer.

CDR3 amino acids: CASSTSAPQETQYF. The CDR3 bases are TGTGCCAGCAGTACTAGCGCACCCCAAGAGACCCAGTACTTC. This chain uses TRBV6-6 with TRBJ2-5; 7 nucleotides agree with TRBD2. CDR3 length equals 14 residues. With 5 bases clipped from V and 1 base from J, the junction kept 4 bases outside the gene matches. The germline gives CDR1 MNHNY, CDR2 SVGAGI (reference sequence).

This clone came up a few times. The CDR3 bases are TGTGCCAGCAGCGCACTGACAGGAGATACGCAGTATTTT. This translates into CASSALTGDTQYF. J is TRBJ2-3 and V is TRBV7-8; tentatively, D is TRBD1 (6 bases). The CDR3 is made up of 13 amino acids. Germline V gene data show CDR1 as SGHVS and CDR2 as FQNEAQ. Trimming pared 5 bases from V and 5 bases from J, leaving 11 bases between.

The V and J genes are TRBV29-1 and TRBJ1-2; possibly TRBD1 for D (6 bases). The CDR3 is made up of 14 amino acids. V was trimmed by 0 bases and J by 2 bases, leaving 10 bases between them. Per the germline V gene, CDR1 is SQVTM and CDR2 is ANQGSEA. Here the CDR3 DNA reads TGCAGCGTTGAAGATCGAGGGGGGAACTATGGCTACACCTTC. Its protein is CSVEDRGGNYGYTF.

The sample holds a few counts of this clone. The V call is TRBV5-1, the J call TRBJ2-6, with 7 bases matching TRBD1. This CDR3 is built from 17 residues. With 4 bases clipped from V and 0 bases from J, the junction kept 7 bases outside the gene matches. Germline V lookup: CDR1 SGHRS, CDR2 YFSETQ. The CDR3 loop is CASSQGQASSGANVLTF. The CDR3 bases are TGCGCCAGCAGCCAAGGACAGGCTAGCTCTGGGGCCAACGTCCTGACTTTC. Variable domain in full (rest from reference TRBV5-1 and TRBJ2-6): KAGVTQTPRYLIKTRGQQVTLSCSPISGHRSVSWYQQTPGQGLQFLFEYFSETQRNKGNFPGRFSGRQFSNSRSEMNVSTLELGDSALYLCASSQGQASSGANVLTFGAGSRLTVL.

The genes are TRBV6-1 and TRBJ1-5; D call uncertain. Looked up from germline, CDR1 is MNHNS and CDR2 is SASEGT. The CDR3 runs 14 residues. Trimming took 2 bases from V and 6 from J, leaving 11 bases between them. The CDR3 DNA follows: TGTGCCAGCAGTGAACCAGGTTTCTTTCAGCCCCAGCATTTT. It is translated as CASSEPGFFQPQHF.

The chain employs TRBV29-1 and TRBJ1-2, with unresolved D. CDR1 is SQVTM, CDR2 ANQGSEA, per germline. V was shortened by 1 base and J by 7 bases, with 16 bases between the two germline ends. This CDR3 spans 14 amino acids. The CDR3 coding sequence is TGCAGCGTTGAAGCCTTGCTCGGGTTAGGTGGCTACACCTTC. This sequence encodes CSVEALLGLGGYTF.

The CDR3 DNA reads as TGTGCCAGCAGCTTAGCGGTACAGACTGAAGCTTTCTTT. It specifies CASSLAVQTEAFF. The rearrangement joins TRBV7-2 to TRBJ1-1; D ambiguous. The germline V and J ends were trimmed by 0 bases and 5 bases, with 7 bases remaining between them. CDR1 is SGHTA, CDR2 FQGNSA, per germline. CDR3 size: 13 residues.

The rearrangement joins TRBV6-5 to TRBJ2-7; either TRBD1 or TRBD2 may fit D (7 bases each). Germline assignment: CDR1 MNHEY and CDR2 SVGAGI. The CDR3 is 14 residues long. V was shortened by 4 bases and J by 7 bases, with 17 bases between the two germline ends. The DNA for the CDR3 is TGTGCCAGCAGTTTGGACAGGCCGGGAGGAGAGCAGTACTTC. As protein: CASSLDRPGGEQYF.

The chain joins TRBV10-2 to TRBJ1-2, with 7 bases lining up with TRBD1. V shed 7 bases and J 8 bases; nucleotides not matched to a gene: 10. The CDR3 length is 13 residues. Germline values: CDR1 WSHSY, CDR2 SAAADI. The chain's CDR3 is CASTPDRVVGYTF. In DNA form, the CDR3 reads TGCGCCAGCACCCCCGACAGGGTAGTAGGCTACACCTTC.

The chain joins TRBV5-1 to TRBJ2-3, with D possibly being TRBD2 (6 bases). Germline CDR1 SGHRS, CDR2 YFSETQ. The germline V and J ends were trimmed by 4 bases and 2 bases, with 11 bases remaining between them. This CDR3 is 14 amino acids long. The CDR3 is CASSLGLNTDTQYF. The CDR3 coding sequence is TGCGCCAGCAGCCTGGGACTTAACACAGATACGCAGTATTTT. Variable domain in full (rest from reference TRBV5-1 and TRBJ2-3): KAGVTQTPRYLIKTRGQQVTLSCSPISGHRSVSWYQQTPGQGLQFLFEYFSETQRNKGNFPGRFSGRQFSNSRSEMNVSTLELGDSALYLCASSLGLNTDTQYFGPGTRLTVL.

V usage is TRBV7-2 and J usage is TRBJ2-1, with D perhaps TRBD2 (6 bases). V shed 5 bases and J shed 2 bases, with 13 bases lying between them. CDR1 and CDR2 (germline): SGHTA, FQGNSA. The CDR3 consists of 15 residues. CDR3 sequence (DNA): TGTGCCAGCAGCCCCAGCGGGTTAGCCTACAATGAGCAGTTCTTC. Its translation is CASSPSGLAYNEQFF.

There are a few counts of this clone. The rearrangement joins TRBV19 to TRBJ2-5; a possible D gene is TRBD1 (8 bases). Trimming removed 7 bases at V and 4 bases at J, with 19 bases between. Germline CDR1 and CDR2: LNHDA and SQIVND (reference sequence). The CDR3 consists of 15 residues. Here the CDR3 DNA reads TGTGCCAGTACCCTCAGCGGGGACAGGCGAGAGACCCAGTACTTC. Its translation is CASTLSGDRRETQYF.